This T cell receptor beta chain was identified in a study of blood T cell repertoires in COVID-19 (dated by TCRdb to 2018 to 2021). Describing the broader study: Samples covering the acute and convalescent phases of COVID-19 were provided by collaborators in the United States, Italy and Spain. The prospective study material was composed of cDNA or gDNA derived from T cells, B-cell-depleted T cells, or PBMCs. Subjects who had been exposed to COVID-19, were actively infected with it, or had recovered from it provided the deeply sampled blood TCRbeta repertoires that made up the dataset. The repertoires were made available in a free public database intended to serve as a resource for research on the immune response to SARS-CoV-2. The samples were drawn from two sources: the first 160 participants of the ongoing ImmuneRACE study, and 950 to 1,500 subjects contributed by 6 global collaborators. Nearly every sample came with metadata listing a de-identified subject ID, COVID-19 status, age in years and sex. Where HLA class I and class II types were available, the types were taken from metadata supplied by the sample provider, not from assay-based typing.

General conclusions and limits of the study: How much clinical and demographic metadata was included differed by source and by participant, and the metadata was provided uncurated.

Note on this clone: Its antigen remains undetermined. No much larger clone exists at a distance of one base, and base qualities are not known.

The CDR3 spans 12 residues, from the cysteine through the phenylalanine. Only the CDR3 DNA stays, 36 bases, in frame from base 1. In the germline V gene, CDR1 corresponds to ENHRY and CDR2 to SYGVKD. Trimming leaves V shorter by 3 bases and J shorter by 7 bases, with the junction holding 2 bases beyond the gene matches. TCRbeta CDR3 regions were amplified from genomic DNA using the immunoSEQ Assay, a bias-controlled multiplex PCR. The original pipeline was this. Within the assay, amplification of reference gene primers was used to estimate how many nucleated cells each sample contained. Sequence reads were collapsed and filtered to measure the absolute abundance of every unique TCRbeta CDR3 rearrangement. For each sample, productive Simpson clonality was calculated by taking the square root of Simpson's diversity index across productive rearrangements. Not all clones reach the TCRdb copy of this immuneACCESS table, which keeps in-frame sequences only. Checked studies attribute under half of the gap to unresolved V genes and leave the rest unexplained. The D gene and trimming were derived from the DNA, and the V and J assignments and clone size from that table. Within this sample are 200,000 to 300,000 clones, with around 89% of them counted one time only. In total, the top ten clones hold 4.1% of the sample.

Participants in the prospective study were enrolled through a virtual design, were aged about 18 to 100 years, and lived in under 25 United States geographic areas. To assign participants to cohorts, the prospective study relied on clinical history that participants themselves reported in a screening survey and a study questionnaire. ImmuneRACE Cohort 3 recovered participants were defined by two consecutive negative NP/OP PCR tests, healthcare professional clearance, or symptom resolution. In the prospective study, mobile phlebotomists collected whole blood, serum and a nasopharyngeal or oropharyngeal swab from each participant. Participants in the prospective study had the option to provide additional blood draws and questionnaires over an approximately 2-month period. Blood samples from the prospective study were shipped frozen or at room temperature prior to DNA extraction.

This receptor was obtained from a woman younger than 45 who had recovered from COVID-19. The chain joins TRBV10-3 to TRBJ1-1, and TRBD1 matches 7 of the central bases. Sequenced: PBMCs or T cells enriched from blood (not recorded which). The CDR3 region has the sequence CAISEAGGEAFF. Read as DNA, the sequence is TGTGCCATCAGTGAAGCAGGGGGTGAAGCTTTCTTT.